The entry below gives a single TCR beta chain sequence along with its context. The CDR3 covers 15 residues. With V trimmed by 8 bases and J by 4 bases, 9 bases remained unmatched. Germline lookup yields CDR1 LNHDA and CDR2 SQIVND (reference sequence). Measured with immunoSEQ multiplex PCR; TCRdb has only the in-frame clones, and not every one. The sample holds fewer than 200,000 clones, 80% to 90% seen once. The data derive from a study of blood T cell repertoires in COVID-19. This clonotype was obtained from a young woman who had recovered from COVID-19. The rearrangement links TRBV19 to TRBJ2-1, with 9 bases lining up with TRBD2. The sample comprised PBMCs or T cells enriched from blood (not recorded which). The CDR3 here is CASSGTSWDYNEQFF. The CDR3 DNA reads as TGTGCCAGTTCAGGGACTAGCTGGGATTACAATGAGCAGTTCTTC.